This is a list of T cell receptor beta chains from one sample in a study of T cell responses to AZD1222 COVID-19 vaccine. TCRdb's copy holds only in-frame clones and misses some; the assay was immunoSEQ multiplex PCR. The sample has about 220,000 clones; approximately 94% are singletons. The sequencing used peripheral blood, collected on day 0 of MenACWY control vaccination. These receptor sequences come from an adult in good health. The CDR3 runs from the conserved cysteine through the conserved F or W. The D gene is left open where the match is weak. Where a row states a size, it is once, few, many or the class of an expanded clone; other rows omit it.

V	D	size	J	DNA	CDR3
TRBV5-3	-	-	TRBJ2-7	TGTGCCAGAAGCCCATCGGACAGCGCGGCGTTGCCCTACGAGCAGTACTTC	CARSPSDSAALPYEQYF
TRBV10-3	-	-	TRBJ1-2	TGTGCCATCAGCCCTGCGGGGGATGATGGCTATGGCTACACCTTC	CAISPAGDDGYGYTF
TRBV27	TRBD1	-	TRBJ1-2	TGTGCCAGCAGTTCTAGACGGGACAGTAACTATGGCTACACCTTC	CASSSRRDSNYGYTF
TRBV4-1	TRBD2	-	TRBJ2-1	TGCGCCAGCCGGTATAGATGGCAGACCGGACTAGCGGGGGGCGGCTCCTACAATGAGCAGTTCTTC	CASRYRWQTGLAGGGSYNEQFF
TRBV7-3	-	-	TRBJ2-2	TGTGCCAGCAGACGACAGTTGAACACCGGGGAGCTGTTTTTT	CASRRQLNTGELFF
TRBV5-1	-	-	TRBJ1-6	TGCGCCAGCAGCTTAGCAAAAAGCTCCTATAATTCACCCCTCCACTTT	CASSLAKSSYNSPLHF
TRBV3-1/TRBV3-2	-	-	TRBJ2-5	TGTGCCAGCAGCCAAGGGGTACCGGGTTTAGGAGAGACCCAGTACTTC	CASSQGVPGLGETQYF
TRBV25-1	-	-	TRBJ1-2	TGTGCCAGCAGTGAATTGTACCTTAGTGGCTACACCTTC	CASSELYLSGYTF
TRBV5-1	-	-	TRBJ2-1	TGCGCCAGCAGCCCTCTACAGGGCCATGAGCAGTTCTTC	CASSPLQGHEQFF
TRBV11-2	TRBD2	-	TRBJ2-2	TGTGCCAGCAGAGTCTCGCCGGGACTAGTCACCGGGGAGCTGTTTTTT	CASRVSPGLVTGELFF
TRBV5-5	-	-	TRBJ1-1	TGTGCCAGCAGCTGGGGGGAGACGAACACTGAAGCTTTCTTT	CASSWGETNTEAFF
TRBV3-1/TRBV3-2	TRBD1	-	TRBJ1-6	TGTGCCAGCGGGTCAAGGGACAGGGGGATGGGGAATTCACCCCTCCACTTT	CASGSRDRGMGNSPLHF
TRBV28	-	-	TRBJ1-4	TGTGCCAGCAGTCTTGACGGGTTCGGTCAAGAAAAACTGTTTTTT	CASSLDGFGQEKLFF
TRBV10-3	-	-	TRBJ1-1	TGTGCCATCAGTGACCTCCAACCACGGACTGAAGCTTTCTTT	CAISDLQPRTEAFF
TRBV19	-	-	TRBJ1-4	TGTGCCAGTAGTGGGTCGCCAAGATACAGGTCTGAAAAACTGTTTTTT	CASSGSPRYRSEKLFF
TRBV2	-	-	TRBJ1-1	TGTGCCAGCAGTGAAGCGCTTCGTAGGCAGCTGAACACTGAAGCTTTCTTT	CASSEALRRQLNTEAFF
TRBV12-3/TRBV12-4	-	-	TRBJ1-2	TGTGCCAGCAGCCATCGCAGCTCTTATGGCTACACCTTC	CASSHRSSYGYTF
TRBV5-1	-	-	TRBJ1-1	TGCGCCAGCAGCGGGGCCTCGAACACTGAAGCTTTCTTT	CASSGASNTEAFF
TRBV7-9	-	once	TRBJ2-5	TGTGCCAGCAGCTTACTCCCAGGTCAAGAGACCCAGTACTTC	CASSLLPGQETQYF
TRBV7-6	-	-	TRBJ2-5	TGTGCCAGCAGCTTTTCCAGAGCGGAGACCCAGTACTTC	CASSFSRAETQYF
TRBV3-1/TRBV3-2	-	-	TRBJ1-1	TGTGCCAGCAGCCAAGCGGTAAACACTGAAGCTTTCTTT	CASSQAVNTEAFF
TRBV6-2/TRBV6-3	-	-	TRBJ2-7	TGTGCCAGCAGTGACGGAGGCTCCTACGAGCAGTACTTC	CASSDGGSYEQYF
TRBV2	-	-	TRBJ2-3	TGTGCCAGCAGTGTTCAGGTCTCGGCAGATACGCAGTATTTT	CASSVQVSADTQYF
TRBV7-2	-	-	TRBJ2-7	TGTGCCAGCAGCTTTGCTCGAGAGCAGTACTTC	CASSFAREQYF
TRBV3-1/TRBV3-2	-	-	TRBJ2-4	TGTGCCAGCAGCCATGGGACCGCCTTAGCGGCCAAAAACATTCAGTACTTC	CASSHGTALAAKNIQYF
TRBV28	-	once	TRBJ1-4	TGTGCCAGCAGTTTGGGGGGAGTTCGAGAGGAAAAACTGTTTTTT	CASSLGGVREEKLFF
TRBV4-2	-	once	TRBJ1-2	TGTGCCAGCAGCCAGGGATCTGGGGGCTACACCTTC	CASSQGSGGYTF
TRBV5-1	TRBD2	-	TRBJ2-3	TGCGCCAGCAGCTTGGGTTGGACTAGCGGGGGGAAATGCACAGATACGCAGTATTTT	CASSLGWTSGGKCTDTQYF
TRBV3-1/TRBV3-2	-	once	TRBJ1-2	TGTGCCAGCAGGTCCCGTGGAGCCGTGGGCAGGGATAACTATGGCTACACCTTC	CASRSRGAVGRDNYGYTF
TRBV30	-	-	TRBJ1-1	TGTGCCTGGAGTGTAACCACGAACACTGAAGCTTTCTTT	CAWSVTTNTEAFF
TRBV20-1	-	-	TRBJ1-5	TGCAGTGCTAGCGGGGATCAGCCCCAGCATTTT	CSASGDQPQHF
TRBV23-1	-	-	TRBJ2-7	TGCGCCAGCAGCACCGGGCTGAGCAACGAGCAGTACTTC	CASSTGLSNEQYF
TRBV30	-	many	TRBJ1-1	TGTGCCTGGAGTGAGGGGTCAGACACTGAAGCTTTCTTT	CAWSEGSDTEAFF
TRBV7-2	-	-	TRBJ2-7	TGTGCCAGCAGCTTAACAGGACAGAGCTCCTACGAGCAGTACTTC	CASSLTGQSSYEQYF
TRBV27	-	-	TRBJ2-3	TGTGCCAGCAGCTTTTGGGGAGCCCCTAGCACAGATACGCAGTATTTT	CASSFWGAPSTDTQYF
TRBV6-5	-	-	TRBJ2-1	TGTGCCAGCAGTTACTCCCCCGGCTCCTACAATGAGCAGTTCTTC	CASSYSPGSYNEQFF
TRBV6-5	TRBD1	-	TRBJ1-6	TGTGCCAGCATGGTGACAGGGTATAATTCACCCCTCCACTTT	CASMVTGYNSPLHF
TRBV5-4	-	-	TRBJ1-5	TGTGCCAGCAGCCCGGGACAAAATCAGCCCCAGCATTTT	CASSPGQNQPQHF
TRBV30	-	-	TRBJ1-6	TGTGCCTGGAGTTCTTCCTACAGTTACCATTCACCCCTCCACTTT	CAWSSSYSYHSPLHF
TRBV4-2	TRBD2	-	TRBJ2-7	TGTGCCAGCAGCCAAGATATGGCTAGCGGGGGCTACGAGCAGTACTTC	CASSQDMASGGYEQYF
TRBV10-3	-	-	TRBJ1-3	TGTGCCATCTCCGAACCTTACTCTGGAAACACCATATATTTT	CAISEPYSGNTIYF
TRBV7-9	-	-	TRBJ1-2	TGTGCCAGCAGCTTCGCAGGGGTGGAATATGGCTACACCTTC	CASSFAGVEYGYTF
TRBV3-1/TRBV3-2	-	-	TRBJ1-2	TGTGCCAGCAGCCAAAACAGAGGCTACACCTTC	CASSQNRGYTF
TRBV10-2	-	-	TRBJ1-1	TGCGCCAGCAGTGAGGCGGCCGAGAACACTGAAGCTTTCTTT	CASSEAAENTEAFF
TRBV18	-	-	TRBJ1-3	TGTGCCAGCTCACATACAAACCGCCTCTCTGGAAACACCATATATTTT	CASSHTNRLSGNTIYF
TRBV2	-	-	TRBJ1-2	TGTGCCAGCAGTCTCAGGGCCAACTATGGCTACACCTTC	CASSLRANYGYTF
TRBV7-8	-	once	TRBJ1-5	TGTGCCAGCAGGGGGGACGCGGCCCAGCCCCAGCATTTT	CASRGDAAQPQHF
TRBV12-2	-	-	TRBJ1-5	TGTGCAAGTCGCTTATGGTGGAACGTTAGCAATCAGCCCCAGCATTTT	CASRLWWNVSNQPQHF
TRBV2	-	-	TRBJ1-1	TGTGCCAGCAGCGGGGGGTTTACGGATGAAGCTTTCTTT	CASSGGFTDEAFF
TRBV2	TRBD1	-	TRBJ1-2	TGTGCCAGCAGAGGACAGGGGGCAACTGGCTACACCTTC	CASRGQGATGYTF
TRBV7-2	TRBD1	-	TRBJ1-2	TGTGCCAGCAGCTTATCTAGGGGGCTTCGTGGCTACACCTTC	CASSLSRGLRGYTF
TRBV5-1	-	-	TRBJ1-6	TGCGCCAGCAGTCACAGCGTAGGGGACAATTCACCCCTCCACTTT	CASSHSVGDNSPLHF
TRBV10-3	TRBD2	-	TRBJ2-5	TGTGCCATAGACCCGACTAGCGGGGGCCTAAAAGTCGGAGAAGAGACCCAGTACTTC	CAIDPTSGGLKVGEETQYF